The rows below give T cell receptor beta chains drawn from one sample of a study of radiotherapy plus CTLA-4 blockade in lung cancer. Sequencing was performed with immunoSEQ multiplex PCR; in TCRdb, only in-frame clones are kept and a portion is missing. The profile shows 50,000 to 65,000 clones, 60% to 80% of them singletons. Source: peripheral blood, taken from a patient treated with radiotherapy plus ipilimumab. Receptor source: a human donor with non-small cell lung cancer whose response to radiotherapy plus ipilimumab could not be evaluated. Both conserved end residues are part of each CDR3. The order of the fields is clone size, J gene, D gene, V gene, CDR3 protein, CDR3 DNA. D genes are given only for firm matches. Where a row states a size, it is once, few, many or the class of an expanded clone; other rows omit it.

clone size: NA; J gene: TRBJ2-1; D gene: NA; V gene: TRBV27; CDR3 protein: CASSLAQTYNEQFF; CDR3 DNA: TGTGCCAGCAGTTTGGCACAGACCTACAATGAGCAGTTCTTC
clone size: NA; J gene: TRBJ2-7; D gene: NA; V gene: TRBV19; CDR3 protein: CASSSNGGGEDEQYF; CDR3 DNA: TGTGCCAGTAGTAGCAACGGGGGTGGGGAGGACGAGCAGTACTTC
clone size: NA; J gene: TRBJ2-7; D gene: NA; V gene: TRBV18; CDR3 protein: CASSPGLPWNYEQYF; CDR3 DNA: TGTGCCAGCTCACCAGGACTGCCCTGGAACTACGAGCAGTACTTC
clone size: NA; J gene: TRBJ2-3; D gene: NA; V gene: TRBV18; CDR3 protein: CASSPPGRLRVDTQYF; CDR3 DNA: TGTGCCAGCTCACCACCGGGGCGGCTCAGGGTAGATACGCAGTATTTT
clone size: NA; J gene: TRBJ1-1; D gene: NA; V gene: TRBV7-3; CDR3 protein: CASSLSGMNTEAFF; CDR3 DNA: TGTGCCAGCAGCTTATCAGGTATGAACACTGAAGCTTTCTTT
clone size: NA; J gene: TRBJ2-1; D gene: TRBD2; V gene: TRBV19; CDR3 protein: CASSTTSGGIYNEQFF; CDR3 DNA: TGTGCCAGTAGTACGACTAGCGGGGGGATATACAATGAGCAGTTCTTC
clone size: NA; J gene: TRBJ2-5; D gene: NA; V gene: TRBV6-5; CDR3 protein: CASRPDRIQETQYF; CDR3 DNA: TGTGCCAGCAGACCGGACAGAATTCAAGAGACCCAGTACTTC
clone size: NA; J gene: TRBJ1-2; D gene: TRBD1; V gene: TRBV28; CDR3 protein: CASSPPTGDMGYTF; CDR3 DNA: TGTGCCAGCAGTCCCCCGACAGGGGATATGGGCTACACCTTC
clone size: NA; J gene: TRBJ1-6; D gene: NA; V gene: TRBV27; CDR3 protein: CASSLFQGSSYNSPLHF; CDR3 DNA: TGTGCCAGCAGTTTATTTCAGGGAAGCTCCTATAATTCACCCCTCCACTTT
clone size: once; J gene: TRBJ1-2; D gene: TRBD1; V gene: TRBV28; CDR3 protein: CASSLAGRQGADYGYTF; CDR3 DNA: TGTGCCAGCAGTTTAGCCGGAAGACAGGGGGCAGACTATGGCTACACCTTC
clone size: NA; J gene: TRBJ2-5; D gene: NA; V gene: TRBV18; CDR3 protein: CASSPLKQGQETQYF; CDR3 DNA: TGTGCCAGCTCACCACTTAAACAGGGCCAAGAGACCCAGTACTTC
clone size: NA; J gene: TRBJ2-2; D gene: TRBD2; V gene: TRBV7-8; CDR3 protein: CASSSPGNGPSGGSNTGELFF; CDR3 DNA: TGTGCCAGCAGCTCCCCAGGAAACGGGCCTAGCGGGGGGTCAAACACCGGGGAGCTGTTTTTT
clone size: NA; J gene: TRBJ1-4; D gene: NA; V gene: TRBV10-3; CDR3 protein: CAISETGWEKLFF; CDR3 DNA: TGTGCCATCAGTGAGACAGGGTGGGAAAAACTGTTTTTT
clone size: NA; J gene: TRBJ1-2; D gene: TRBD1; V gene: TRBV28; CDR3 protein: CASSLRARDRDYGYTF; CDR3 DNA: TGTGCCAGCAGCTTACGCGCGAGGGACAGGGACTATGGCTACACCTTC
clone size: once; J gene: TRBJ2-5; D gene: NA; V gene: TRBV19; CDR3 protein: CASSTDRTPVETQYF; CDR3 DNA: TGTGCCAGTAGTACTGACAGGACTCCGGTGGAGACCCAGTACTTC
clone size: NA; J gene: TRBJ2-3; D gene: TRBD2; V gene: TRBV7-3; CDR3 protein: CASSSLGAGGTDTQYF; CDR3 DNA: TGTGCCAGCAGCTCCCTAGGAGCGGGAGGCACAGATACGCAGTATTTT
clone size: NA; J gene: TRBJ2-1; D gene: TRBD2; V gene: TRBV4-3; CDR3 protein: CASSPRLAGGSYNEQFF; CDR3 DNA: TGCGCCAGCAGCCCAAGACTAGCGGGGGGCTCCTACAATGAGCAGTTCTTC
clone size: NA; J gene: TRBJ1-2; D gene: TRBD1; V gene: TRBV28; CDR3 protein: CASRLQGALGYTF; CDR3 DNA: TGTGCCAGCAGATTACAGGGGGCGCTGGGCTACACCTTC
clone size: NA; J gene: TRBJ2-5; D gene: TRBD1; V gene: TRBV29-1; CDR3 protein: CSARTGPETQYF; CDR3 DNA: TGCAGCGCTCGGACAGGGCCAGAGACCCAGTACTTC
clone size: NA; J gene: TRBJ1-4; D gene: NA; V gene: TRBV5-1; CDR3 protein: CASSPPAGRNEKLFF; CDR3 DNA: TGCGCCAGCAGCCCCCCGGCAGGGCGTAATGAAAAACTGTTTTTT
clone size: NA; J gene: TRBJ1-2; D gene: NA; V gene: TRBV4-1; CDR3 protein: CASSLQVLSYGYTF; CDR3 DNA: TGCGCCAGCAGCCTGCAGGTCCTAAGCTATGGCTACACCTTC
clone size: NA; J gene: TRBJ1-4; D gene: TRBD1; V gene: TRBV5-1; CDR3 protein: CASSGGGTGVEKLFF; CDR3 DNA: TGCGCCAGCAGCGGGGGGGGGACAGGGGTTGAAAAACTGTTTTTT
clone size: NA; J gene: TRBJ2-3; D gene: NA; V gene: TRBV11-2; CDR3 protein: CASTGGELIDTQYF; CDR3 DNA: TGTGCCAGCACCGGCGGGGAGTTGATAGATACGCAGTATTTT
clone size: NA; J gene: TRBJ2-1; D gene: TRBD2; V gene: TRBV5-1; CDR3 protein: CASTLLAGHCNEQFF; CDR3 DNA: TGCGCCAGCACCTTACTAGCGGGCCACTGCAATGAGCAGTTCTTC
clone size: NA; J gene: TRBJ2-2; D gene: TRBD1; V gene: TRBV2; CDR3 protein: CASRRQGASGELFF; CDR3 DNA: TGTGCCAGCAGGAGACAGGGGGCATCCGGGGAGCTGTTTTTT
clone size: NA; J gene: TRBJ2-1; D gene: TRBD2; V gene: TRBV6-4; CDR3 protein: CASSDWSGSPEREQFF; CDR3 DNA: TGTGCCAGCAGTGACTGGAGCGGGAGTCCCGAACGTGAGCAGTTCTTC
clone size: NA; J gene: TRBJ2-7; D gene: TRBD1; V gene: TRBV4-2; CDR3 protein: CASSQGGGSSYEQYF; CDR3 DNA: TGTGCCAGCAGCCAAGGAGGGGGCAGCTCCTACGAGCAGTACTTC
clone size: NA; J gene: TRBJ2-5; D gene: TRBD2; V gene: TRBV5-1; CDR3 protein: CASSSTSGGETQYF; CDR3 DNA: TGCGCCAGCAGCTCGACTAGCGGTGGGGAGACCCAGTACTTC
clone size: few; J gene: TRBJ1-2; D gene: NA; V gene: TRBV11-2; CDR3 protein: CASSRQLPAVGYTF; CDR3 DNA: TGTGCCAGCAGCCGACAGTTACCGGCGGTGGGCTACACCTTC
clone size: NA; J gene: TRBJ2-3; D gene: NA; V gene: TRBV7-2; CDR3 protein: CASSLRGITRDTQYF; CDR3 DNA: TGTGCCAGCAGCTTAAGGGGGATTACTCGAGATACGCAGTATTTT
clone size: NA; J gene: TRBJ2-5; D gene: NA; V gene: TRBV28; CDR3 protein: CASSLSDSSQETQYF; CDR3 DNA: TGTGCCAGCAGCTTGTCGGACAGCTCCCAAGAGACCCAGTACTTC
clone size: NA; J gene: TRBJ2-3; D gene: NA; V gene: TRBV9; CDR3 protein: CASSVQGLDTQYF; CDR3 DNA: TGTGCCAGCAGCGTGCAGGGTTTGGATACGCAGTATTTT
clone size: NA; J gene: TRBJ2-7; D gene: NA; V gene: TRBV6-5; CDR3 protein: CASSYSPGNVEQYF; CDR3 DNA: TGTGCCAGCAGTTACTCGCCGGGGAACGTCGAGCAGTACTTC
clone size: few; J gene: TRBJ2-7; D gene: TRBD1; V gene: TRBV10-1; CDR3 protein: CASSEGDRGHEQYF; CDR3 DNA: TGCGCCAGCAGTGAGGGGGACAGGGGGCACGAGCAGTACTTC
clone size: NA; J gene: TRBJ2-3; D gene: TRBD1; V gene: TRBV2; CDR3 protein: CASRGDSALWDTQYF; CDR3 DNA: TGTGCCAGCAGGGGGGACAGTGCTCTGTGGGATACGCAGTATTTT
clone size: few; J gene: TRBJ1-3; D gene: NA; V gene: TRBV7-3; CDR3 protein: CASSLGGGNTIYF; CDR3 DNA: TGTGCCAGCAGTTTGGGAGGGGGAAACACCATATATTTT
clone size: NA; J gene: TRBJ2-7; D gene: NA; V gene: TRBV27; CDR3 protein: CASSGGGHTTYEQYF; CDR3 DNA: TGTGCCAGCAGTGGGGGCGGGCATACAACCTACGAGCAGTACTTC
clone size: NA; J gene: TRBJ2-5; D gene: TRBD2; V gene: TRBV7-3; CDR3 protein: CASSPSGGRETQYF; CDR3 DNA: TGTGCCAGCAGTCCTAGCGGGGGACGAGAGACCCAGTACTTC
clone size: NA; J gene: TRBJ2-5; D gene: NA; V gene: TRBV29-1; CDR3 protein: CSVEVLRQQYF; CDR3 DNA: TGCAGCGTTGAGGTCCTTAGACAACAGTACTTC
clone size: NA; J gene: TRBJ1-6; D gene: TRBD1; V gene: TRBV7-2; CDR3 protein: CASSASQGALALHF; CDR3 DNA: TGTGCCAGCAGCGCCTCTCAGGGGGCCCTAGCCCTCCACTTT
clone size: NA; J gene: TRBJ2-4; D gene: TRBD1; V gene: TRBV7-2; CDR3 protein: CASSPRTGAKNIQYF; CDR3 DNA: TGTGCCAGCAGCCCAAGGACAGGGGCCAAAAACATTCAGTACTTC
clone size: NA; J gene: TRBJ1-1; D gene: NA; V gene: TRBV5-1; CDR3 protein: CASTLGQGYTEAFF; CDR3 DNA: TGCGCCAGCACCCTTGGGCAGGGTTACACTGAAGCTTTCTTT
clone size: NA; J gene: TRBJ2-7; D gene: TRBD1; V gene: TRBV10-1; CDR3 protein: CASNLDRVISEQYF; CDR3 DNA: TGCGCCAGCAACCTAGACAGGGTGATATCGGAGCAGTACTTC
clone size: few; J gene: TRBJ1-5; D gene: TRBD1; V gene: TRBV28; CDR3 protein: CASRLRGSSNQPQHF; CDR3 DNA: TGTGCCAGCAGACTCAGGGGGTCTAGCAATCAGCCCCAGCATTTT
clone size: NA; J gene: TRBJ2-1; D gene: NA; V gene: TRBV7-6; CDR3 protein: CASSLARQHTAYNEQFF; CDR3 DNA: TGTGCCAGCAGCTTAGCGAGGCAGCATACCGCCTACAATGAGCAGTTCTTC